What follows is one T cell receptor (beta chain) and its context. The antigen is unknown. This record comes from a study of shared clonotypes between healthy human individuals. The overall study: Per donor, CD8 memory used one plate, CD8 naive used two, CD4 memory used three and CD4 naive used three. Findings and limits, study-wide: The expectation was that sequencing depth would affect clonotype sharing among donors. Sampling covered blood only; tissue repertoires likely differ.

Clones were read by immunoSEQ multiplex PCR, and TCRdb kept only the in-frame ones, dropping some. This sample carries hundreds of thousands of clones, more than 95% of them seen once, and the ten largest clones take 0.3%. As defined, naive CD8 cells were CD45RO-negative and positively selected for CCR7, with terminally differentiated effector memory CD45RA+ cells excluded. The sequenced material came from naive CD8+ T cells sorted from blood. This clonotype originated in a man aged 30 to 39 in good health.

In nucleotides, the CDR3 is TGTGCCATCAGTGAGTCGATTGGGGCGGGGGACACTGAAGCTTTCTTT. Translated, it gives CAISESIGAGDTEAFF. This chain uses TRBV10-3 with TRBJ1-1, with D possibly matching TRBD1 (5 bases). The germline gives CDR1 ENHRY, CDR2 SYGVKD. This CDR3 contains 16 residues. Trimming stripped 0 bases from V and 3 bases from J, with 14 bases between.